One sample yielded the 8 T cell receptor beta chains listed below, sequenced in a study of blood T cell repertoires in COVID-19. This table comes from immunoSEQ multiplex PCR, and its TCRdb copy is limited to in-frame clones, with some not included. The sample shows 71,000 or so clones, roughly nine tenths of them seen only once. The sequencing input was peripheral blood. These receptors came from a man older than 75 in a cohort sampled during active COVID-19.

This clone was seen more than once but under ten times. The chain has TRBV7-2 and TRBJ1-4; TRBD1 agrees at 9 bases. The CDR3 contains 13 residues. Germline V gene sequence: CDR1 SGHTA, CDR2 FQGNSA. The V segment lost 9 bases and the J segment 7 bases; nucleotides outside the gene matches: 6. For the CDR3, the DNA is TGTGCCAGTTCACAGGGGGCGGGTGAAAAACTGTTTTTT. Translated: CASSQGAGEKLFF.

The chain has TRBV5-1 and TRBJ2-7; 8 nucleotides agree with TRBD1. CDR1 and CDR2 (germline): SGHRS, YFSETQ. The CDR3 runs to 14 residues. V dropped 2 bases and J dropped 4; count of bases not matched to a gene: 5. CDR3 amino acids: CASSFRDRKYEQYF. CDR3 bases: TGCGCCAGCAGCTTCCGGGACAGGAAATACGAGCAGTACTTC. The full variable domain, completed using reference TRBV5-1 and TRBJ2-7, is KAGVTQTPRYLIKTRGQQVTLSCSPISGHRSVSWYQQTPGQGLQFLFEYFSETQRNKGNFPGRFSGRQFSNSRSEMNVSTLELGDSALYLCASSFRDRKYEQYFGPGTRLTVT.

CDR3: CASGEKYAGYTF. The DNA of the CDR3 is TGTGCCAGCGGAGAGAAATATGCGGGCTACACCTTC. This sequence joins TRBV27 and TRBJ1-2; D ambiguous. This CDR3 contains 12 residues. The germline V gene has CDR1 MNHEY and CDR2 SMNVEV (reference sequence). V lost 8 bases and J 8 bases, leaving 15 bases between the germline ends.

This clone showed up just a few times. This chain uses TRBV15 with TRBJ2-7, with D perhaps matching TRBD1 (5 bases). CDR1 and CDR2 (germline): LNHNV, YYDKDF (reference sequence). Trimming took off 5 bases at V and 3 bases at J, with 11 bases between the two ends. CDR3 length: 13 amino acids. The chain's CDR3 is CATSSGRLYEQYF. The CDR3 bases are TGTGCCACCAGCTCAGGGCGTCTCTACGAGCAGTACTTC.

The chain is built from TRBV5-6 and TRBJ2-3; 9 positions agree with TRBD2. CDR3 size: 15 residues. The J segment lost 4 bases and the V segment lost 6 bases, leaving 9 bases of the junction unmatched. Germline V CDR1 and CDR2: SGHDT, YYEEEE. The CDR3 here is CASTRGGLASDTQYF. CDR3 DNA sequence: TGTGCCAGCACTAGAGGGGGACTAGCCTCAGATACGCAGTATTTT.

The chain employs TRBV5-1 and TRBJ2-5; D is unclear. V shed 4 bases and J shed 2 bases, with 3 bases lying between them. This CDR3 has 11 residues. Germline-derived CDR1 and CDR2 are SGHRS and YFSETQ. This chain's CDR3 is CASSTQETQYF. The CDR3 DNA reads TGCGCCAGCAGCACTCAAGAGACCCAGTACTTC.

This sequence joins TRBV6-4 and TRBJ2-5; 12 bases fit TRBD2. Germline V gene sequence: CDR1 MRHNA, CDR2 SNTAGT. The CDR3 spans 17 residues. V shed 3 bases, J shed 2 bases, and the junction held 7 bases outside the gene matches. The CDR3 region is CASSDPRLAGAQETQYF. CDR3 DNA sequence: TGTGCCAGCAGTGATCCTCGACTAGCGGGGGCACAAGAGACCCAGTACTTC.

V and J are TRBV6-6 and TRBJ2-1, with 9 bases identical to TRBD2. The CDR3 contains 16 residues. Germline assignment: CDR1 MNHNY and CDR2 SVGAGI (reference sequence). J gave up 16 bases and V 4 bases, and 20 bases lay outside the gene matches. The CDR3 reads CASSSGWQAGGGVLFF. In DNA, the CDR3 is TGTGCCAGCAGTTCAGGGTGGCAGGCCGGCGGGGGGGTTCTCTTCTTC.